This T cell receptor (beta chain) derives from a study of blood T cell repertoires in COVID-19. Looking at the study overall: Acute and convalescent COVID-19 samples came from the United States, Italy and Spain.

The CDR3 covers 14 residues. Germline CDR1 reads MDHEN; CDR2 reads SYDVKM. V lost 1 base to trimming and J lost 1 base, with 7 bases between them. The repertoire was sequenced with immunoSEQ multiplex PCR; TCRdb's copy has only in-frame clones and lacks some. The sample has approximately 300,000 clones, around 85% seen once. In this sample, this clone turned up once. Participants, about 18 to 100 years old, spanned 24 US areas. Clinical history as reported by participants underpinned cohort assignment. The specimen sequenced was PBMCs or T cells enriched from blood (not recorded which). The clonotype was recovered from a woman under 40 who had been exposed to COVID-19. The chain uses TRBV28 and TRBJ1-2; D gene uncertain. The DNA for the CDR3 is TGTGCCAGCAGTTTATCAGTCCTTAACTATGGCTACACCTTC. It specifies CASSLSVLNYGYTF.